This paragraph reports one T cell receptor (beta chain). The entry originates in a study of blood T cell repertoires in COVID-19. Overall study: Collection of acute and convalescent COVID-19 samples took place in the United States, Italy and Spain. T cells, B-cell-depleted T cells, or PBMCs supplied cDNA or gDNA.

CDR3 size: 13 residues. Germline V lookup: CDR1 MGHDK, CDR2 SYGVNS. V lost 5 bases, J lost 4 bases, and 11 bases lay in between. Authors' processing steps: The assay estimated nucleated cells by amplifying reference gene primers. Profiled with immunoSEQ multiplex PCR; TCRdb holds only in-frame clones, not every one. V, J and clone size are those of that table, while D and trimming were read from the DNA. The sample lists some 200,000 clones, 84% occurring once. The rearrangement links TRBV25-1 to TRBJ1-1; D ambiguous. The material sequenced was peripheral blood. This TCR was sampled from a woman in her thirties or forties who had recovered from COVID-19. DNA for the CDR3: TGTGCCAGCAGTCCTTTCGAGGGCACTGAAGCTTTCTTT. Translated, it gives CASSPFEGTEAFF.